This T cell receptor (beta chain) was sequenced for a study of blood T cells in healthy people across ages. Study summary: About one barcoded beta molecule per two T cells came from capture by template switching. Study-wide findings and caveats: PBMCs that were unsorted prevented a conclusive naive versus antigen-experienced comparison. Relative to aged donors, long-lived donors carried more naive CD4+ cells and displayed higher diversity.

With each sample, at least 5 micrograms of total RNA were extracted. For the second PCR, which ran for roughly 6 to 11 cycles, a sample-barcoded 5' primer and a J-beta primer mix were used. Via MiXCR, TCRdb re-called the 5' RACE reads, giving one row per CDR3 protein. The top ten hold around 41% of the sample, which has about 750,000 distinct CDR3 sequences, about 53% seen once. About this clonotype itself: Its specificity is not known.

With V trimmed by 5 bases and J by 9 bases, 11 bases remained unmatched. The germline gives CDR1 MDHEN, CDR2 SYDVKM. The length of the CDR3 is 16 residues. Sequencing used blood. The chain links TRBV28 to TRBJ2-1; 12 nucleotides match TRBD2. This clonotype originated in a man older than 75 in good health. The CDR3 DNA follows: TGTGCCAGCAGTGGGCTAGCGGGAGGGCCGTTTCGTGAGCAGTTCTTC. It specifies CASSGLAGGPFREQFF.